These 20 T cell receptor beta chains were sequenced from one sample in a study of blood T cell repertoires in COVID-19. Some clones are missing from TCRdb's copy, which holds only in-frame ones; the method was immunoSEQ multiplex PCR. The sample gives roughly 97,000 clones, roughly nine tenths of which show up once; 5% to 6.5% is in the top ten. The sequenced material came from peripheral blood. These receptors were taken from a human donor in a cohort sampled during active COVID-19.

The chain employs TRBV7-8 and TRBJ1-1; perhaps TRBD1 as D (5 bases). CDR1 is SGHVS and CDR2 is FQNEAQ in the germline V gene. CDR3 length: 16 amino acids. Between the trimmed V and J ends, which lost 5 bases and 0 bases, there was a span of 16 bases. Written as DNA, the CDR3 is TGTGCCAGCAGCACAGGACCGGTAGGCATGAACACTGAAGCTTTCTTT. Translation gives CASSTGPVGMNTEAFF.

The genes are TRBV6-5 and TRBJ1-5; D gene unclear. The CDR3 has 15 amino acids. Between the trimmed V and J ends, which lost 6 bases and 0 bases, there was a span of 12 bases. Germline V gene sequence: CDR1 MNHEY, CDR2 SVGAGI. The CDR3 region is CASRPGFNSNQPQHF. The CDR3 DNA reads TGTGCCAGCAGGCCGGGGTTCAATAGCAATCAGCCCCAGCATTTT.

This clone has only one observation. This sequence joins TRBV15 and TRBJ1-1; D ambiguous. V lost 0 bases and J lost 6, with 8 bases in between. The CDR3 is 13 residues long. Germline V gene lookup returns CDR1 LNHNV and CDR2 YYDKDF (reference sequence). The CDR3 spells CATSRESRPEAFF. The CDR3 region has the DNA TGTGCCACCAGCAGAGAATCGAGGCCTGAAGCTTTCTTT.

The chain links TRBV28 to TRBJ2-7; D gene unclear. CDR3 length: 13 amino acids. Looked up from germline, CDR1 is MDHEN and CDR2 is SYDVKM. Between the trimmed V and J ends, which lost 3 bases and 2 bases, there was a span of 8 bases. CDR3 DNA sequence: TGTGCCAGCAGTTTGAGAACTACCTACGAGCAGTACTTC. It translates to CASSLRTTYEQYF.

J is TRBJ1-1 and V is TRBV7-2, with TRBD1 matching over 11 bases. This CDR3 spans 17 amino acids. Germline V gene lookup returns CDR1 SGHTA and CDR2 FQGNSA. The V segment lost 5 bases and the J segment 4 bases; nucleotides outside the gene matches: 12. The CDR3 bases are TGTGCCAGCAGCCCCAAAGGACAGGGGGCGTGGGGCACTGAAGCTTTCTTT. This translates into CASSPKGQGAWGTEAFF.

J is TRBJ2-1 and V is TRBV5-1, with TRBD2 matching over 7 bases. CDR1 is SGHRS and CDR2 is YFSETQ in the germline V gene. CDR3 length: 15 amino acids. Germline trimming cut 3 bases from V and 11 bases from J; bases unmatched to any gene: 14. DNA of the CDR3: TGCGCCAGCAGCTCCGACCTCACTAGCGCGAAGAAGCAGTTCTTC. Amino acids: CASSSDLTSAKKQFF. Drawing the rest from reference TRBV5-1 and TRBJ2-1, the complete variable domain is KAGVTQTPRYLIKTRGQQVTLSCSPISGHRSVSWYQQTPGQGLQFLFEYFSETQRNKGNFPGRFSGRQFSNSRSEMNVSTLELGDSALYLCASSSDLTSAKKQFFGPGTRLTVL.

The chain employs TRBV11-3 and TRBJ2-3; 14 bases agree with TRBD2. After removal of 0 bases from V and 7 bases from J, the junction contained 9 bases not matched to a gene. Germline CDR1 reads SGHNT; CDR2 reads YENEEA. The CDR3 contains 18 residues. The CDR3 bases are TGTGCCAGCAGCTTAGACGGACTAGCGGGGGGATCACGGTATACGCAGTATTTT. Protein product: CASSLDGLAGGSRYTQYF.

Concerning this clone: The same CDR3 is also encoded by other DNA sequences in this sample. The chain employs TRBV7-9 and TRBJ1-1; D remains unclear. Trimming left V 4 bases short and J 1 base short, with 7 bases between. CDR3 size: 13 residues. Germline values: CDR1 SEHNR, CDR2 FQNEAQ (reference sequence). The CDR3 coding sequence is TGTGCCAGCAGCTCCGGCGGGAACACTGAAGCTTTCTTT. Its protein product is CASSSGGNTEAFF.

This chain uses TRBV6-5 with TRBJ1-5, with D perhaps matching TRBD1 (6 bases). The CDR3 covers 14 residues. Deletions cut 6 bases from V and 4 bases from J, with 13 bases between. Germline CDR1 and CDR2: MNHEY and SVGAGI. Written as DNA, the CDR3 is TGTGCCAGCAGCGATGACAGGAGGAATCAGCCCCAGCATTTT. Protein sequence: CASSDDRRNQPQHF.

J is TRBJ2-7 and V is TRBV6-1, with D possibly matching TRBD1 (6 bases). The CDR3 runs to 15 residues. V was trimmed by 2 bases and J by 1 base, leaving 12 bases between them. Germline CDR1 MNHNS, CDR2 SASEGT. The CDR3 DNA is TGTGCCAGCAGTGAACTGGGGACACTTTCCTACGAGCAGTACTTC. Translation gives CASSELGTLSYEQYF.

The chain has TRBV9 and TRBJ1-4, with 7 bases matching TRBD1. This CDR3 comprises 14 residues. Germline trimming cut 0 bases from V and 8 bases from J; bases unmatched to any gene: 4. Germline V CDR1 and CDR2: SGDLS, YYNGEE. This CDR3 reads CASSVGQGKEKLFF. The DNA for the CDR3 is TGTGCCAGCAGCGTAGGACAGGGAAAAGAAAAACTGTTTTTT.

The CDR3 nucleotides are TGTGCCAGCAGTATGGAGGCGGGGTATGAGCAGTTCTTC. It encodes CASSMEAGYEQFF. This sequence joins TRBV27 and TRBJ2-1, with D perhaps matching TRBD2 (6 bases). The germline V gene has CDR1 MNHEY and CDR2 SMNVEV (reference sequence). Deletions cut 5 bases from V and 8 bases from J, with 13 bases between. CDR3 length: 13 residues.

The V gene is TRBV15, the J gene TRBJ1-2, with a weak D call TRBD1 (5 bases). V lost 1 base and J 4 bases, leaving 7 bases between the germline ends. The CDR3 has 13 amino acids. Per the germline V gene, CDR1 is LNHNV and CDR2 is YYDKDF (reference sequence). The CDR3 sequence: CATSRVDSYGYTF. The CDR3 DNA reads TGTGCCACCAGCAGAGTAGACAGCTATGGCTACACCTTC. Based on the CDR3 plus reference TRBV15 and TRBJ1-2, the full variable domain is DAMVIQNPRYQVTQFGKPVTLSCSQTLNHNVMYWYQQKSSQAPKLLFHYYDKDFNNEADTPDNFQSRRPNTSFCFLDIRSPGLGDTAMYLCATSRVDSYGYTFGSGTRLTVV.

DNA of the CDR3: TGCGCCAGCAGCGGCAGGGGGGCCCCCATCAATGAGCAGTTCTTC. This translates into CASSGRGAPINEQFF. The gene calls are TRBV5-1 and TRBJ2-1, with D perhaps TRBD1 (7 bases). The CDR3 sequence is 15 residues long. Trimming removed 4 bases at V and 6 bases at J, with 17 bases between. Germline V lookup: CDR1 SGHRS, CDR2 YFSETQ.

The chain combines TRBV6-5 with TRBJ2-3; unclear D gene. CDR1 and CDR2 from the germline V gene are MNHEY and SVGAGI. There are 14 residues in the CDR3. Trimming cost V 4 bases and J 2 bases, with 10 bases left between them. The CDR3 sequence is CASSLGPYTDTQYF. DNA for the CDR3: TGTGCCAGCAGTTTGGGCCCCTACACAGATACGCAGTATTTT.

The rearrangement uses TRBV7-9 and TRBJ2-3, with D perhaps TRBD2 (5 bases). CDR3 size: 17 residues. Germline V gives CDR1 SEHNR, CDR2 FQNEAQ (reference sequence). V was cut by 6 bases and J by 1 base, with 20 bases left in between. The CDR3 DNA reads TGTGCCAGCAGTTCTAGTGGACTTTCACCAGGCACAGATACGCAGTATTTT. Protein sequence: CASSSSGLSPGTDTQYF.

The chain joins TRBV30 to TRBJ2-1; D might be TRBD2 (6 bases). Trimming pared 3 bases from V and 12 bases from J, leaving 27 bases between. Germline CDR1 is GTSNPN and CDR2 is SVGIG (reference sequence). CDR3 length: 16 amino acids. CDR3 sequence reads: CAWRTLGGEAIKVQFF. The DNA of the CDR3 is TGTGCCTGGAGGACCCTCGGGGGAGAGGCTATCAAGGTGCAGTTCTTC.

The V call is TRBV7-2, the J call TRBJ2-3; no definite D call. This CDR3 has 15 residues. The germline gives CDR1 SGHTA, CDR2 FQGNSA. Trimming cost V 1 base and J 1 base, with 9 bases left between them. The CDR3 bases are TGTGCCAGCAGCTTAGTCCTCTTAGGCACAGATACGCAGTATTTT. It specifies CASSLVLLGTDTQYF. Filled out from reference TRBV7-2 and TRBJ2-3, the complete variable domain reads GAGVSQSPSNKVTEKGKDVELRCDPISGHTALYWYRQSLGQGLEFLIYFQGNSAPDKSGLPSDRFSAERTGGSVSTLTIQRTQQEDSAVYLCASSLVLLGTDTQYFGPGTRLTVL.

V gene TRBV11-2 combines with J gene TRBJ2-2; 10 bases match TRBD1. Germline-derived CDR1 and CDR2 are SGHAT and FQNNGV. Trimming at V came to 5 bases and at J to 6 bases, leaving 9 bases not matched to a gene. CDR3 length: 16 amino acids. The CDR3 protein is CASSEQTGGRAGELFF. The CDR3 coding sequence is TGTGCCAGCAGCGAACAGACAGGGGGCCGAGCCGGGGAGCTGTTTTTT.

The CDR3 DNA sequence: TGCAGTGCTCGACTAAAGGACGAGCAGTACTTC. It is translated as CSARLKDEQYF. The genes are TRBV20-1 and TRBJ2-7; possibly TRBD2 for D (5 bases). The V end lost 5 bases, the J end lost 5 bases, and 10 bases lay between the germline ends. The CDR3 consists of 11 residues. Germline-derived CDR1 and CDR2 are DFQATT and SNEGSKA (reference sequence).